Presented here are 11 T cell receptor beta chains from one specimen sequenced in a study of T-cell reconstitution after alpha-beta-depleted transplantation in children. Preparation of the TCRbeta library used unique molecular identifiers. A single record per CDR3 protein comes from TCRdb applying MiXCR to the PCR reads. The sample lists about 610,000 distinct CDR3 sequences; 27% were seen once. Sequences were derived from PBMCs, sampled before TCRalphabeta/CD19-depleted stem cell transplant. The source of these receptors is a boy under three years old with Wiskott-Aldrich syndrome, due to receive a stem cell transplant.

The J gene is TRBJ2-2, the V gene TRBV7-2; D possibly corresponds to TRBD1 (5 bases). This CDR3 contains 17 residues. CDR1 SGHTA and CDR2 FQGNSA come from the germline V gene. V was shortened by 1 base and J by 6 bases, with 18 bases between the two germline ends. The DNA for the CDR3 is TGTGCCAGCAGCTTAGGCTCAGGGTCCAGCAGGGCCGGGGAGCTGTTTTTT. This translates into CASSLGSGSSRAGELFF.

The J gene is TRBJ1-1, the V gene TRBV20-1; D not certain. The CDR3 spans 15 residues. Trimming took 0 bases from V and 3 from J, leaving 14 bases between them. Germline V gene lookup returns CDR1 DFQATT and CDR2 SNEGSKA (reference sequence). CDR3 residues: CSARDGSNHDTEAFF. The CDR3, as DNA: TGCAGTGCTAGAGATGGGTCCAACCACGACACTGAAGCTTTCTTT.

This clonotype was seen a few times. The chain combines TRBV5-1 with TRBJ2-2; TRBD2 aligns across 10 bases. V lost 5 bases and J lost 3; bases outside the gene matches: 4. Germline lookup yields CDR1 SGHRS and CDR2 YFSETQ. This CDR3 spans 15 amino acids. This CDR3 is CASSRTSGYTGELFF. The CDR3 coding sequence is TGCGCCAGCAGTAGGACTAGCGGCTACACCGGGGAGCTGTTTTTT.

V is TRBV12-3 or TRBV12-4 and J is TRBJ2-3, with 7 nucleotides matching TRBD2. V gave up 6 bases and J gave up 7 bases; unmatched junction bases: 7. The CDR3 contains 13 residues. The DNA of the CDR3 is TGTGCCAGCAGCCTCTCGGGACTAAATACGCAGTATTTT. Translated: CASSLSGLNTQYF.

This clonotype was seen only a few times. This rearrangement joins TRBV12-3 or TRBV12-4 to TRBJ1-4, with TRBD1 identical over 8 bases. V was clipped by 6 bases and J by 7 bases; unmatched bases: 7. CDR3 length equals 14 residues. CDR3 DNA sequence: TGTGCCAGCAGCGAACAGGGGGGAGGTGAAAAACTGTTTTTT. As protein: CASSEQGGGEKLFF.

Only a few counts were recorded for this clonotype. This chain uses TRBV7-9 with TRBJ2-5; D is possibly TRBD1 (6 bases). The CDR3 is made up of 15 amino acids. The germline CDR1 and CDR2 sequences are SEHNR and FQNEAQ (reference sequence). The V and J ends lost 6 bases and 1 base respectively, with 15 bases between them. The CDR3 bases are TGTGCCAGCAGTCCCCCGGGACAAGGCCAAGAGACCCAGTACTTC. Amino acid sequence: CASSPPGQGQETQYF. The full variable domain, rest sourced from reference TRBV7-9 and TRBJ2-5, is DTGVSQNPRHKITKRGQNVTFRCDPISEHNRLYWYRQTLGQGPEFLTYFQNEAQLEKSRLLSDRFSAERPKGSFSTLEIQRTEQGDSAMYLCASSPPGQGQETQYFGPGTRLLVL.

This clonotype was counted only a few times. This chain links TRBV5-1 with TRBJ2-7; no clear D. Looked up from germline, CDR1 is SGHRS and CDR2 is YFSETQ. The CDR3 extends over 13 amino acids. The ends were cut back, 6 bases at V and 5 bases at J, with 15 bases in the middle. CDR3 coding DNA: TGCGCCAGCAACCGACAAGGTTGGAACGAGCAGTACTTC. Protein: CASNRQGWNEQYF.

The chain combines TRBV10-2 with TRBJ2-5; 11 bases align to TRBD2. Germline lookup yields CDR1 WSHSY and CDR2 SAAADI. The CDR3 has 14 residues. J was trimmed by 0 bases and V by 9 bases; bases with no gene match: 3. Written as DNA, the CDR3 is TGCGCCAGTGGGACTAGCGGAAACCAAGAGACCCAGTACTTC. Its translation is CASGTSGNQETQYF.

V gene TRBV5-1 combines with J gene TRBJ2-1; D is perhaps TRBD2 (6 bases). V lost 2 bases to trimming and J lost 8 bases, with 14 bases between them. The germline V gene has CDR1 SGHRS and CDR2 YFSETQ. CDR3 length: 14 residues. The CDR3 spells CASSFGGGYDEQFF. In DNA, the CDR3 is TGCGCCAGCAGCTTTGGGGGAGGATACGATGAGCAGTTCTTC. Drawing the rest from reference TRBV5-1 and TRBJ2-1, the complete variable domain is KAGVTQTPRYLIKTRGQQVTLSCSPISGHRSVSWYQQTPGQGLQFLFEYFSETQRNKGNFPGRFSGRQFSNSRSEMNVSTLELGDSALYLCASSFGGGYDEQFFGPGTRLTVL.

V gene TRBV27 combines with J gene TRBJ2-3, with TRBD1 identical over 8 bases. Per germline, CDR1 MNHEY and CDR2 SMNVEV (reference sequence). The CDR3 loop spans 17 amino acids. V shed 5 bases, J shed 0 bases, and the junction held 10 bases outside the gene matches. CDR3 nucleotides: TGTGCCAGCAGTCCCGACAGGGGAGGTTTTAGCACAGATACGCAGTATTTT. Translating gives CASSPDRGGFSTDTQYF.

This clonotype has only a few counts. V gene TRBV29-1 combines with J gene TRBJ2-5, with a weak D call TRBD2 (6 bases). CDR1 SQVTM and CDR2 ANQGSEA come from the germline V gene. The CDR3 is 14 residues long. V was shortened by 4 bases and J by 5 bases, with 17 bases between the two germline ends. The CDR3 reads CSVVPGLHEETQYF. As DNA, the CDR3 is TGCAGCGTTGTACCGGGACTCCACGAGGAGACCCAGTACTTC.